This entry concerns a single TCR beta chain. Its antigen is still unknown. CDR3 length: 14 residues. The junction had 7 bases not matched to a gene; V was cut back by 4 bases and J by 4 bases. CDR1 is SGHRS, CDR2 YFSETQ, per germline. Expressed TCRB transcripts were sequenced after all isolated RNA was converted to cDNA. The table came from immunoSEQ multiplex PCR; TCRdb's copy has only in-frame clones and leaves some out. The profile covers roughly 260,000 clones, with under 13% appearing a single time and about 0.018% taken by the ten largest. The data originate from a study of beta chain features in type 1 diabetes. Study-level points and caveats: There was a moderate but significant shortening of TCRB CDR3s in all four CD4+ subsets of Type 1 diabetes patients.

The chain links TRBV5-1 to TRBJ1-1; 7 bases map to TRBD1. The source material was naive CD4+ T cells from blood. The source of this sequence is a man aged 25 to 40 with type 1 diabetes. The CDR3: CASSDATGSTEAFF. The DNA for the CDR3 is TGCGCCAGCAGCGATGCGACAGGGAGCACTGAAGCTTTCTTT.